This T cell receptor beta chain comes out of a study of blood T cell repertoires in COVID-19. Study-wide context: Donors in the United States, Italy and Spain gave samples during acute or convalescent COVID-19.

The V gene lost 6 bases and the J gene lost 4 bases, with 10 bases spanning the gap. CDR3 size: 13 residues. Per germline, CDR1 KGHSH and CDR2 LQKENI. TCRdb's table, derived via immunoSEQ multiplex PCR, lists solely in-frame clones and lacks some. The sample records some 290,000 clones, nearly 90% being singletons. J is TRBJ1-5 and V is TRBV18; the D gene is possibly TRBD1 (6 bases). The clonotype was recovered from a woman between 40 and 55 years old with COVID-19, enrolled during active disease. The sample consisted of peripheral blood. CDR3 bases: TGTGCCAGCTCTCCGGACAGAAATCAGCCCCAGCATTTT. Translating gives CASSPDRNQPQHF.